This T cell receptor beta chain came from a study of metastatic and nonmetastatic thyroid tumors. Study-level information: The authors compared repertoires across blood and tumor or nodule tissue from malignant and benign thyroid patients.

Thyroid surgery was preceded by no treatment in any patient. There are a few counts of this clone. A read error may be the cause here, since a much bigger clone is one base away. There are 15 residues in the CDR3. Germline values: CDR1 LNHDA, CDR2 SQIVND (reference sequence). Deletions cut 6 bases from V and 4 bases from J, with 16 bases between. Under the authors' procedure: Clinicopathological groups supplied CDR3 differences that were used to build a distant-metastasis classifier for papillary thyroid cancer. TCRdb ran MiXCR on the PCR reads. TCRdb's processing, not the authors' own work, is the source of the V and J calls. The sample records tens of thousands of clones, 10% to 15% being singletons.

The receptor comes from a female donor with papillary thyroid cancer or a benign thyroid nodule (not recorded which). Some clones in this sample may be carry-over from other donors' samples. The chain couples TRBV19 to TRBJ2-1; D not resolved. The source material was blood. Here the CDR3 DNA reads TGTGCCAGTAGCATTGTGTTTGGAGCTTACAATGAGCAGTTCTTC. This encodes CASSIVFGAYNEQFF.